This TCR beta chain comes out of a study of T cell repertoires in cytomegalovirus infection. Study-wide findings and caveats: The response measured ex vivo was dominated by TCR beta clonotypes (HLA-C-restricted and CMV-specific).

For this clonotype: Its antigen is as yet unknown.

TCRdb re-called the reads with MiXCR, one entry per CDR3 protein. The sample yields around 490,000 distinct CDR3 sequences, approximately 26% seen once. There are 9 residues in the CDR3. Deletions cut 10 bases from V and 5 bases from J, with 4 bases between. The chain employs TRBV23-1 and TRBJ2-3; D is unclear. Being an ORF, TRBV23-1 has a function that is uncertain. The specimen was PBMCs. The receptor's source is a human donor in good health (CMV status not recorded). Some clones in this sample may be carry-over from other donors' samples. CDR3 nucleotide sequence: TGCGCCACCATAGATACGCAGTATTTT. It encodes CATIDTQYF.